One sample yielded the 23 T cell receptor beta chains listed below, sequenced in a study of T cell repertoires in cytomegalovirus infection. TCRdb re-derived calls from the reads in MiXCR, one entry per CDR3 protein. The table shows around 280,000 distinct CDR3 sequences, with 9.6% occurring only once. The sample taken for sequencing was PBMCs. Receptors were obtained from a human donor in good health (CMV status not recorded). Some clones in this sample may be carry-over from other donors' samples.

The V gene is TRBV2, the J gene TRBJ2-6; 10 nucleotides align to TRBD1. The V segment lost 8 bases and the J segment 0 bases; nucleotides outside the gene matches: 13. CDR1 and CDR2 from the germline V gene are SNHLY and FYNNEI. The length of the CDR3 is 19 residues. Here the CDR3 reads CASRLGQGILGSGANVLTF. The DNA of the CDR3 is TGTGCCAGCCGGCTGGGACAGGGGATCTTGGGCTCTGGGGCCAACGTCCTGACTTTC.

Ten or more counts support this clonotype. CDR3: CASSLIRLNYGYTF. The CDR3 region has the DNA TGTGCCAGCAGCTTAATAAGGCTTAACTATGGCTACACCTTC. The chain combines TRBV7-9 with TRBJ1-2; D remains ambiguous. The V end lost 2 bases, the J end lost 1 base, and 8 bases lay between the germline ends. Germline assignment: CDR1 SEHNR and CDR2 FQNEAQ (reference sequence). The CDR3 sequence is 14 residues long.

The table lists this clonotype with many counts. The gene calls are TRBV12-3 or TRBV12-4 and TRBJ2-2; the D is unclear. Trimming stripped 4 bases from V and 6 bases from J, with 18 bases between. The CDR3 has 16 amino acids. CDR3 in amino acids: CASSSNARPRAGELFF. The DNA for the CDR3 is TGTGCCAGCAGTTCGAACGCCCGGCCAAGGGCCGGGGAGCTGTTTTTT.

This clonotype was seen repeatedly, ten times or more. CDR3 residues: CASSYDGGGQLYNEQFF. CDR3 DNA sequence: TGTGCCAGCAGTTACGACGGCGGGGGCCAACTATACAATGAGCAGTTCTTC. The rearrangement links TRBV6-5 to TRBJ2-1; D possibly corresponds to TRBD2 (7 bases). Germline V CDR1 and CDR2: MNHEY, SVGAGI. The CDR3 totals 17 residues. Trimming removed 2 bases at V and 4 bases at J, with 18 bases between.

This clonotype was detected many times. The CDR3 sequence: CASSEGQGAAFF. The CDR3 DNA reads TGTGCCAGCAGCGAGGGACAGGGCGCAGCTTTCTTT. The chain has TRBV7-9 and TRBJ1-1; 9 nucleotides agree with TRBD1. V dropped 5 bases and J dropped 10; count of bases not matched to a gene: 5. The length of the CDR3 is 12 residues. Germline CDR1 and CDR2: SEHNR and FQNEAQ (reference sequence).

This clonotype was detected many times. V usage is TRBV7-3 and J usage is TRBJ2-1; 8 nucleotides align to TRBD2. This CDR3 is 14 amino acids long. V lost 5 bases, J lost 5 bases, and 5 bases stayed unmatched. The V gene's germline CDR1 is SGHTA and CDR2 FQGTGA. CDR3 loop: CASSPGGPHNEQFF. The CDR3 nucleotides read TGTGCCAGCAGCCCGGGGGGGCCTCACAATGAGCAGTTCTTC.

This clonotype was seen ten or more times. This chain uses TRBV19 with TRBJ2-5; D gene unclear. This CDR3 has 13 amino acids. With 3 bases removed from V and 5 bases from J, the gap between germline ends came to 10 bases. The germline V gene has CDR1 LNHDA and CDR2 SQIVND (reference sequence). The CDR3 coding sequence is TGTGCCAGTAGTATGAGTCAACCTGAGACCCAGTACTTC. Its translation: CASSMSQPETQYF. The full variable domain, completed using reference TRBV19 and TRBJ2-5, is DGGITQSPKYLFRKEGQNVTLSCEQNLNHDAMYWYRQDPGQGLRLIYYSQIVNDFQKGDIAEGYSVSREKKESFPLTVTSAQKNPTAFYLCASSMSQPETQYFGPGTRLLVL.

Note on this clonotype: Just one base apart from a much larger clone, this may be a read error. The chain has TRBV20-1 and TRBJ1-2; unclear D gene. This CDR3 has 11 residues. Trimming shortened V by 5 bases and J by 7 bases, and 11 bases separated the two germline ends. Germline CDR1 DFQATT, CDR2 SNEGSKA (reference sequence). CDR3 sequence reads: CSASQSRGYTF. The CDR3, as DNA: TGCAGTGCTTCTCAGAGTCGTGGCTACACCTTC.

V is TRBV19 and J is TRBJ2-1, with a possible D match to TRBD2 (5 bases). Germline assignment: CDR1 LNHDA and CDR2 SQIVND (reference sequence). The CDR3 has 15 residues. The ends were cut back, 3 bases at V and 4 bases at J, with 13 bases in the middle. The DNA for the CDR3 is TGTGCCAGTAGTATCCCTGAAGGAGGATACAATGAGCAGTTCTTC. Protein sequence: CASSIPEGGYNEQFF.

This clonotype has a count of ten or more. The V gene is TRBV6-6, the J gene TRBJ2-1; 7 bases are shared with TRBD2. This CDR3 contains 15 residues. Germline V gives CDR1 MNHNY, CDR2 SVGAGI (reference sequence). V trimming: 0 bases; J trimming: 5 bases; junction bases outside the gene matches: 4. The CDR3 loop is CASSYSSGTNNEQFF. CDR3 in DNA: TGTGCCAGCAGTTACTCGTCAGGGACTAACAATGAGCAGTTCTTC.

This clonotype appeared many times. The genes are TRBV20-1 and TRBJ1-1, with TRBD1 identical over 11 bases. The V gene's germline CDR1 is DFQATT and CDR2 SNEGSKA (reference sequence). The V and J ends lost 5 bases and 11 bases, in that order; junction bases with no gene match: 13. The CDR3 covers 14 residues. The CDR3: CSAVGQGASWTAFF. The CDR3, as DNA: TGCAGTGCTGTTGGACAGGGGGCTTCTTGGACCGCTTTCTTT.

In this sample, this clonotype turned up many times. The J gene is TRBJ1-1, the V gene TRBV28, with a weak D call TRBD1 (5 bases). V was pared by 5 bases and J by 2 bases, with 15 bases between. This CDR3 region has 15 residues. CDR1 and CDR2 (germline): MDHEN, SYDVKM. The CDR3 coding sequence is TGTGCCAGCAGTCCCCCCCAGGGTGTAAACACTGAAGCTTTCTTT. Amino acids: CASSPPQGVNTEAFF.

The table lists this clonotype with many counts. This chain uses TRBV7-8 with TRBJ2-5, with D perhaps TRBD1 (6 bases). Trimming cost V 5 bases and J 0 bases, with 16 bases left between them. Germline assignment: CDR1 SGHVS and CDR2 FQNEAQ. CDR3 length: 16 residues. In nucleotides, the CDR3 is TGTGCCAGCAGCCAACCTGGGGACACGGACCAAGAGACCCAGTACTTC. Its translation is CASSQPGDTDQETQYF.

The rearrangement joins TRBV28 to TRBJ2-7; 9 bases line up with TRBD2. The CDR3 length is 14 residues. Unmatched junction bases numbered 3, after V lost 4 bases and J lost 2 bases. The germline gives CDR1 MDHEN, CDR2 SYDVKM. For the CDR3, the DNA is TGTGCCAGCAGTTCGACTAGCGGAACCTACGAGCAGTACGTC. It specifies CASSSTSGTYEQYV.

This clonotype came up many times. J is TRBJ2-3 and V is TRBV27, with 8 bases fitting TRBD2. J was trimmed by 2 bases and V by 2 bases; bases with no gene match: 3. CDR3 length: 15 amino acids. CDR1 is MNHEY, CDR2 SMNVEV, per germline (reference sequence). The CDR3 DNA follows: TGTGCCAGCAGTTTAATCGGGGGGGCCACAGATACGCAGTATTTT. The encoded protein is CASSLIGGATDTQYF.

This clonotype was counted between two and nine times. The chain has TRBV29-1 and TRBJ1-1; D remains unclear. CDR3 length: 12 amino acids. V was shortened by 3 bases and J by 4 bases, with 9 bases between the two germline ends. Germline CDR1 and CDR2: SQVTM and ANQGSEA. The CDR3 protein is CSVEEYGTEAFF. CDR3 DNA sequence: TGCAGCGTTGAGGAGTACGGCACTGAAGCTTTCTTT. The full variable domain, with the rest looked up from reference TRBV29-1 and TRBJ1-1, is SAVISQKPSRDICQRGTSLTIQCQVDSQVTMMFWYRQQPGQSLTLIATANQGSEATYESGFVIDKFPISRPNLTFSTLTVSNMSPEDSSIYLCSVEEYGTEAFFGQGTRLTVV.

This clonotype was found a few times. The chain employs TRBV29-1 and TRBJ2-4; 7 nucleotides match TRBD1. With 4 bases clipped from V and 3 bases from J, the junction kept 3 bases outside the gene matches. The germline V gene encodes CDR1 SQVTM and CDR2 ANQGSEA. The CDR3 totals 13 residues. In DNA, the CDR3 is TGCAGCGTTGGCCGGGACAGCAAAAACATTCAGTACTTC. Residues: CSVGRDSKNIQYF.

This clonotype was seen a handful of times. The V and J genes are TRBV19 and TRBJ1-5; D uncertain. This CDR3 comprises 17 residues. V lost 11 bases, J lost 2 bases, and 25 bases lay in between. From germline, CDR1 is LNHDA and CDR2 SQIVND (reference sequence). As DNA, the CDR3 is TGTGCCCGATTGGAGGCCCAGTTTGGGGATGGCAATCAGCCCCAGCATTTT. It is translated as CARLEAQFGDGNQPQHF. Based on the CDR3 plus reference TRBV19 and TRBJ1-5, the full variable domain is DGGITQSPKYLFRKEGQNVTLSCEQNLNHDAMYWYRQDPGQGLRLIYYSQIVNDFQKGDIAEGYSVSREKKESFPLTVTSAQKNPTAFYLCARLEAQFGDGNQPQHFGDGTRLSIL.

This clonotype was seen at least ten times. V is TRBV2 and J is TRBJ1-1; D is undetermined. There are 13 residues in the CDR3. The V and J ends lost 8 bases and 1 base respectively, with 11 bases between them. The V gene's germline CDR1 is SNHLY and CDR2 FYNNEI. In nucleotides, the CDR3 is TGTGCCAGCCACAGACAAGAGAACACTGAAGCTTTCTTT. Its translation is CASHRQENTEAFF. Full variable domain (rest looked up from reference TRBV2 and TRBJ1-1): EPEVTQTPSHQVTQMGQEVILRCVPISNHLYFYWYRQILGQKVEFLVSFYNNEISEKSEIFDDQFSVERPDGSNFTLKIRSTKLEDSAMYFCASHRQENTEAFFGQGTRLTVV.

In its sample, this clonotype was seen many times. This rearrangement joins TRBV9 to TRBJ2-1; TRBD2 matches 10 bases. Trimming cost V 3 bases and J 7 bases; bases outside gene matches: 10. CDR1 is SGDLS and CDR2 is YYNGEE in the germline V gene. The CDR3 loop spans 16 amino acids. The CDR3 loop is CASSGDSGGSRNEQFF. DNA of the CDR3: TGTGCCAGCAGCGGGGATAGCGGGGGGTCCAGAAATGAGCAGTTCTTC.

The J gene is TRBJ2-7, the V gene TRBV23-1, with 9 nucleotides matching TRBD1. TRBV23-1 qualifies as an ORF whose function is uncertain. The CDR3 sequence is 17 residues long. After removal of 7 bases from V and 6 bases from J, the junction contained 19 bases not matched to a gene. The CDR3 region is CASKNRFGTGNMCEQYV. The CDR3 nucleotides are TGCGCCAGCAAAAATCGCTTCGGGACAGGGAATATGTGCGAGCAGTACGTC.

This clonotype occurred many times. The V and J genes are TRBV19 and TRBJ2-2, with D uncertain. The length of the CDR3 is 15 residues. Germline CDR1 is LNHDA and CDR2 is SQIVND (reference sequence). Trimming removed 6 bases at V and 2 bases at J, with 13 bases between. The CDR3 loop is CASRVTEYNTGELFF. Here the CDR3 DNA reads TGTGCCAGTAGGGTGACGGAATACAACACCGGGGAGCTGTTTTTT.

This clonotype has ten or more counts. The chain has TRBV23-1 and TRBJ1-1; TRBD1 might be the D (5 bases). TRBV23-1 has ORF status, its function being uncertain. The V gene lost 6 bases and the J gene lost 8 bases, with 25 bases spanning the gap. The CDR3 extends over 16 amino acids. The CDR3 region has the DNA TGCGCCAGCAGCTCCCTTTTGGCGGGGGGTCTGGTGGAAGCTTTCTTT. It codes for CASSSLLAGGLVEAFF.